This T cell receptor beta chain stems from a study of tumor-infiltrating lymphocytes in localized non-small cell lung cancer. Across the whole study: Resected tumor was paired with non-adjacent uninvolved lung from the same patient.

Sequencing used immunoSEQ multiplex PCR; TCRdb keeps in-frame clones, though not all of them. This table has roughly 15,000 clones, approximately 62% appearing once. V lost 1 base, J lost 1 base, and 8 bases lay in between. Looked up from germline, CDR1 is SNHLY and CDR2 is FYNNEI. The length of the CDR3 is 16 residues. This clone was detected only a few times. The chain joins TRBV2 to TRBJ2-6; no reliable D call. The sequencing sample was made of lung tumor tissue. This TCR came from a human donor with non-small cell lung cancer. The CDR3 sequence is CASSEGIRSGANVLTF. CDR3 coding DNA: TGTGCCAGCAGTGAAGGTATACGGTCTGGGGCCAACGTCCTGACTTTC.